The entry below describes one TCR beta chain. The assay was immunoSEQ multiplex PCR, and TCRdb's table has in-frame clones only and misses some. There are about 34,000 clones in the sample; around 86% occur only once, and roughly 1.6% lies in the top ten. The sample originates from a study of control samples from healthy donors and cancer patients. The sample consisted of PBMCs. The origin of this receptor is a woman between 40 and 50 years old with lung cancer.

The CDR3: CAISAAGFTEAFF. The CDR3 nucleotides read TGTGCCATCAGTGCCGCAGGGTTCACTGAAGCTTTCTTT. This sequence joins TRBV10-3 and TRBJ1-1; a possible D gene is TRBD1 (5 bases). The germline gives CDR1 ENHRY, CDR2 SYGVKD. The CDR3 has 13 residues. Trimming left V 4 bases short and J 4 bases short, with 10 bases between.